This T cell receptor beta chain was recovered during a study of CD8 T cells in ankylosing spondylitis. Study-wide results and limits: In synovial fluid and blood from reactive arthritis, some motif variants were previously reported. In ankylosing spondylitis blood, a motif of seven to nine highly homologous TCR beta variants appeared characteristic. Disease-linked clones proved CD8+ and comparatively uncommon in peripheral blood.

This CDR3 is 12 amino acids long. Germline lookup yields CDR1 MDHEN and CDR2 SYDVKM. V lost 7 bases and J lost 1, with 7 bases in between. There are a few counts of this clonotype. The antigen remains unidentified. Quantitative 5'-RACE with molecular barcodes produced the TCR beta libraries. TCRdb re-called the 5' RACE reads with MiXCR, one entry per CDR3 protein. In the table there are about 190,000 distinct CDR3 sequences, roughly 13% of which are singletons. This receptor was identified in a female donor with ankylosing spondylitis or in good health (not recorded which). V gene TRBV28 combines with J gene TRBJ1-2; D possibly corresponds to TRBD1 (5 bases). Sequencing used blood, either unsorted or a sorted T cell fraction (not recorded which). The CDR3 here is CASMGVNYGYTF. The CDR3 DNA reads as TGTGCCAGCATGGGGGTTAACTATGGCTACACCTTC.